This T cell receptor beta chain appears in the sequencing data of a study of blood T cell repertoires in COVID-19. Study information: The study drew acute and convalescent COVID-19 samples from the United States, Italy and Spain. Sample material is recorded as cDNA or gDNA derived from T cells, B-cell-depleted T cells, or PBMCs.

In the authors' workflow: The authors estimated nucleated cell counts from reference gene primer amplification. Sequenced by immunoSEQ multiplex PCR; TCRdb stores in-frame clones only, minus some. V and J calls and clone size follow that table, whereas D and trimming were derived from the DNA. The sample carries tens of thousands of clones, 86% recorded once. The CDR3 has 14 residues. The V segment lost 4 bases and the J segment 2 bases; nucleotides outside the gene matches: 4. Germline V lookup: CDR1 SGHRS, CDR2 YFSETQ. This clonotype was obtained from a woman of 80 years or more with acute or convalescent COVID-19. Sequencing was carried out using peripheral blood. The chain carries TRBV5-1 and TRBJ2-3; 7 nucleotides line up with TRBD2. The CDR3 reads CASSPGLSTDTQYF. In nucleotides, the CDR3 is TGCGCCAGCAGCCCGGGACTATCCACAGATACGCAGTATTTT.